These 26 T cell receptor beta chains originate from one sample sequenced in a study of blood T cell repertoires in COVID-19. Here immunoSEQ multiplex PCR was the method, and the copy in TCRdb shows in-frame clones only, minus some. The sample contains some 220,000 clones, 80% to 90% of which appear only once. Sequencing was performed on peripheral blood. The receptors were sampled from a man over 45 with active or convalescent COVID-19.

The chain joins TRBV19 to TRBJ2-1, with TRBD1 matching 7 bases. CDR1 LNHDA and CDR2 SQIVND come from the germline V gene (reference sequence). The length of the CDR3 is 14 residues. The J segment lost 9 bases and the V segment lost 3 bases, leaving 8 bases of the junction unmatched. The chain's CDR3 is CASSMNRGEAEQFF. The CDR3 bases are TGTGCCAGTAGTATGAACAGGGGAGAGGCTGAGCAGTTCTTC.

This clone was recorded once. The rearrangement uses TRBV29-1 and TRBJ2-3; the D gene is possibly TRBD2 (7 bases). This CDR3 has 14 amino acids. Trimming pared 7 bases from V and 6 bases from J, leaving 20 bases between. Germline V CDR1 and CDR2: SQVTM, ANQGSEA. DNA for the CDR3: TGCAGCGCCGGGGGGCCAATTGGGAGGGATACGCAGTATTTT. It specifies CSAGGPIGRDTQYF.

The count of this clone is one. The genes are TRBV7-2 and TRBJ2-5; TRBD2 agrees at 9 bases. The CDR3 is 15 amino acids. V lost 2 bases, J lost 4 bases, and 5 bases stayed unmatched. Germline V CDR1 and CDR2: SGHTA, FQGNSA. The CDR3 loop reads CASSLRGGGAETQYF. CDR3 coding DNA: TGTGCCAGCAGCTTAAGGGGCGGGGGGGCAGAGACCCAGTACTTC.

The chain couples TRBV19 to TRBJ2-4; D gene ambiguous. V was pared by 6 bases and J by 0 bases, with 12 bases between. This CDR3 has 15 residues. Germline loops: CDR1 LNHDA, CDR2 SQIVND (reference sequence). CDR3 in amino acids: CASSPRYLAKNIQYF. CDR3 nucleotides: TGTGCCAGTAGCCCCCGGTACCTAGCCAAAAACATTCAGTACTTC.

This chain connects TRBV5-4 to TRBJ2-5, with unresolved D. From germline, CDR1 is SGHNT and CDR2 YYREEE (reference sequence). This CDR3 comprises 13 residues. V lost 3 bases to trimming and J lost 5 bases, with 11 bases between them. The CDR3 spells CASSYVGSETQYF. The CDR3 nucleotides read TGTGCCAGCAGCTATGTGGGTAGCGAGACCCAGTACTTC.

This chain links TRBV9 with TRBJ2-3, with D uncertain. This CDR3 region has 14 residues. Germline CDR1 is SGDLS and CDR2 is YYNGEE. The V and J ends lost 0 bases and 0 bases respectively, with 5 bases between them. CDR3 sequence reads: CASSVVSSTDTQYF. In DNA, the CDR3 is TGTGCCAGCAGCGTAGTGTCTAGCACAGATACGCAGTATTTT. Looking up the rest from reference TRBV9 and TRBJ2-3 gives the full variable domain: DSGVTQTPKHLITATGQRVTLRCSPRSGDLSVYWYQQSLDQGLQFLIQYYNGEERAKGNILERFSAQQFPDLHSELNLSSLELGDSALYFCASSVVSSTDTQYFGPGTRLTVL.

This chain links TRBV7-2 with TRBJ1-4, with D possibly matching TRBD1 (6 bases). The ends were cut back, 4 bases at V and 5 bases at J, with 14 bases in the middle. There are 15 residues in the CDR3. Per germline, CDR1 SGHTA and CDR2 FQGNSA. In DNA form, the CDR3 reads TGTGCCAGCAGCTACTCACAGGGCCGAAATGAAAAACTGTTTTTT. It translates to CASSYSQGRNEKLFF.

This chain links TRBV18 with TRBJ2-5; D remains ambiguous. Trimming removed 4 bases at V and 9 bases at J, with 15 bases between. CDR1 and CDR2 from the germline V gene are KGHSH and LQKENI. CDR3 length: 13 amino acids. The CDR3 DNA sequence: TGTGCCAGCTCACGGGCCCAAACGTTCCCCCAGTACTTC. Translating it yields CASSRAQTFPQYF. Variable domain in full (rest from reference TRBV18 and TRBJ2-5): NAGVMQNPRHLVRRRGQEARLRCSPMKGHSHVYWYRQLPEEGLKFMVYLQKENIIDESGMPKERFSAEFPKEGPSILRIQQVVRGDSAAYFCASSRAQTFPQYFGPGTRLLVL.

This clone was seen only once. The chain links TRBV7-6 to TRBJ1-6; D unclear. The CDR3 extends over 13 amino acids. Trimming left V 2 bases short and J 10 bases short, with 9 bases between. In germline, CDR1 is SGHVS, CDR2 FNYEAQ. In DNA, the CDR3 is TGTGCCAGCAGCTTAACAGTGTCGTCACCCCTCCACTTT. Protein sequence: CASSLTVSSPLHF.

This clone has just one count. V gene TRBV9 combines with J gene TRBJ2-1; 9 nucleotides match TRBD2. Germline V gene sequence: CDR1 SGDLS, CDR2 YYNGEE. The CDR3 runs 15 residues. V lost 8 bases, J lost 9 bases, and 15 bases stayed unmatched. For the CDR3, the DNA is TGTGCCAGTGCACTTAGCGGGGGCCCCGGCGGTGAGCAGTTCTTC. Translating gives CASALSGGPGGEQFF.

As concerns this clone: The same CDR3 arises from other DNA sequences in this sample as well. The chain recombines TRBV7-2 with TRBJ1-3; TRBD1 matches 10 bases. Germline CDR1 is SGHTA and CDR2 is FQGNSA. CDR3 length: 16 amino acids. V gave up 1 base and J gave up 1 base; unmatched junction bases: 1. The DNA for the CDR3 is TGTGCCAGCAGCTTAGGACAGGGGGCATCTGGAAACACCATATATTTT. It specifies CASSLGQGASGNTIYF.

This clone showed up just a few times. This chain uses TRBV15 with TRBJ2-7; D is perhaps TRBD1 (5 bases). There are 12 residues in the CDR3. Per germline, CDR1 LNHNV and CDR2 YYDKDF (reference sequence). Trimming cost V 5 bases and J 6 bases, with 11 bases left between them. The CDR3 bases are TGTGCCACCAGCTTATTAGGGGTCGAGCAGTACTTC. Protein sequence: CATSLLGVEQYF.

J is TRBJ2-1 and V is TRBV7-2, with 13 bases fitting TRBD2. Per the germline V gene, CDR1 is SGHTA and CDR2 is FQGNSA. With 6 bases clipped from V and 7 bases from J, the junction kept 12 bases outside the gene matches. The CDR3 contains 17 residues. CDR3 bases: TGTGCCAGCAGTGCAACATCCGGGACTAGCGGGATAAATGAGCAGTTCTTC. Translation gives CASSATSGTSGINEQFF.

The chain couples TRBV6-2 or TRBV6-3 to TRBJ2-1; 13 nucleotides align to TRBD2. V shed 4 bases, J shed 4 bases, and the junction held 4 bases outside the gene matches. CDR1 and CDR2 from the germline V gene are MNHEY and SVGEGT. This CDR3 is built from 16 residues. The CDR3 nucleotides read TGTGCCAGCAGTTGGACTAGCGGGGGCAGGTACAATGAGCAGTTCTTC. Its translation: CASSWTSGGRYNEQFF.

The chain has TRBV7-3 and TRBJ2-1; 7 bases agree with TRBD2. V lost 5 bases and J lost 9; bases outside the gene matches: 22. The CDR3 is 18 residues long. In germline, CDR1 is SGHTA, CDR2 FQGTGA. In DNA form, the CDR3 reads TGTGCCAGCAGCCCATTGTATGGGGGGGTACGCTACGGGCGTGAGCAGTTCTTC. It encodes CASSPLYGGVRYGREQFF.

This clone was seen more than once but under ten times. This chain uses TRBV7-2 with TRBJ1-2, with TRBD1 as a possible D gene (5 bases). There are 13 residues in the CDR3. Germline CDR1 and CDR2: SGHTA and FQGNSA. Trimming left V 1 base short and J 8 bases short, with 11 bases between. In nucleotides, the CDR3 is TGTGCCAGCAGCTTAGATATCAGGGTCGGCTACACCTTC. Its translation is CASSLDIRVGYTF.

V gene TRBV5-4 combines with J gene TRBJ2-5, with 13 nucleotides matching TRBD2. The V segment lost 4 bases and the J segment 4 bases; nucleotides outside the gene matches: 7. The germline V gene encodes CDR1 SGHNT and CDR2 YYREEE (reference sequence). The CDR3 length is 16 residues. CDR3: CASSRTSGSGGETQYF. In DNA form, the CDR3 reads TGTGCCAGCAGCCGGACTAGCGGGAGTGGAGGAGAGACCCAGTACTTC.

This clone was seen a single time. This rearrangement joins TRBV4-2 to TRBJ2-1; D unresolved. The germline CDR1 and CDR2 sequences are LGHNA and YNFKEQ. The CDR3 covers 16 residues. The germline V and J ends were trimmed by 0 bases and 0 bases, with 9 bases remaining between them. The DNA for the CDR3 is TGTGCCAGCAGCCAAGATTTTGCGTCCTCCTACAATGAGCAGTTCTTC. This codes for CASSQDFASSYNEQFF.

V and J are TRBV28 and TRBJ2-4; the match to TRBD2 covers 15 bases. This CDR3 has 18 residues. After removal of 8 bases from V and 0 bases from J, the junction contained 8 bases not matched to a gene. Germline V CDR1 and CDR2: MDHEN, SYDVKM. CDR3: CASRPGTSGGLAKNIQYF. The CDR3 DNA sequence: TGTGCCAGCCGTCCCGGGACTAGCGGGGGGCTAGCCAAAAACATTCAGTACTTC.

The gene calls are TRBV7-2 and TRBJ2-3; TRBD2 aligns across 9 bases. V trimming: 10 bases; J trimming: 0 bases; junction bases outside the gene matches: 8. This CDR3 has 15 amino acids. Germline V gene lookup returns CDR1 SGHTA and CDR2 FQGNSA. The CDR3 is CATEAGGRSTDTQYF. For the CDR3, the DNA is TGTGCCACAGAGGCGGGGGGGCGGAGCACAGATACGCAGTATTTT. The whole variable domain, filled in from reference TRBV7-2 and TRBJ2-3, reads GAGVSQSPSNKVTEKGKDVELRCDPISGHTALYWYRQSLGQGLEFLIYFQGNSAPDKSGLPSDRFSAERTGGSVSTLTIQRTQQEDSAVYLCATEAGGRSTDTQYFGPGTRLTVL.

Notes on this clone: Mismatch with germline at one junction end may stem from a read error. The chain links TRBV28 to TRBJ1-4, with TRBD1 matching over 10 bases. This CDR3 spans 14 amino acids. Germline V gene data show CDR1 as MDHEN and CDR2 as SYDVKM. CDR3 sequence (DNA): TGTGCCAGCAGTATTGGACAGGGGGGTGAAGAACTGTTTTTT. Amino acid sequence: CASSIGQGGEELFF.

This clone came up a few times. This chain connects TRBV7-8 to TRBJ2-5; tentative D call: TRBD2 (6 bases). Trimming took 4 bases from V and 6 from J, leaving 18 bases between them. Germline-derived CDR1 and CDR2 are SGHVS and FQNEAQ. The CDR3 extends over 15 amino acids. CDR3 sequence reads: CASSYGGPQLKTQYF. Written as DNA, the CDR3 is TGTGCCAGCAGCTACGGGGGACCGCAGCTTAAGACCCAGTACTTC.

The chain recombines TRBV5-1 with TRBJ1-5, with D possibly TRBD1 on 6 matching bases. The V end was cut by 3 bases, the J end by 7 bases, with 14 bases between. Germline values: CDR1 SGHRS, CDR2 YFSETQ. This CDR3 has 14 amino acids. The CDR3 loop is CASSSTGQGQPQHF. The CDR3 DNA reads as TGCGCCAGCAGCTCGACAGGCCAGGGGCAGCCCCAGCATTTT.

The rearrangement uses TRBV5-5 and TRBJ2-1; a weak D match, TRBD1 (6 bases). Germline V gene sequence: CDR1 SGHKS, CDR2 YYEKEE (reference sequence). V was clipped by 6 bases and J by 16 bases, with 23 bases between them. The CDR3 consists of 13 residues. CDR3 bases: TGTGCCAGCACCCTTGGAGCTCAGGGGTTGTTATTCTTC. This sequence encodes CASTLGAQGLLFF.

V is TRBV4-1 and J is TRBJ2-3; 12 bases agree with TRBD2. The V segment lost 2 bases and the J segment 4 bases; nucleotides outside the gene matches: 4. This CDR3 is 16 amino acids long. Germline CDR1 is MGHRA and CDR2 is YSYEKL. CDR3 DNA: TGCGCCAGCAGCCAAAGCCCTAGCGGGGGGGCAGATACGCAGTATTTT. It encodes CASSQSPSGGADTQYF.

The rearrangement uses TRBV28 and TRBJ1-3; possible D gene TRBD1, 6 bases. The germline V gene has CDR1 MDHEN and CDR2 SYDVKM. The CDR3 is made up of 16 amino acids. V lost 4 bases, J lost 0 bases, and 13 bases lay in between. CDR3 protein: CASSSYRELSGNTIYF. The CDR3 nucleotides read TGTGCCAGCAGTTCCTACAGGGAACTCTCTGGAAACACCATATATTTT.